These 14 T cell receptor beta chains originate from one sample sequenced in a study of a mutant IDH1 vaccine in newly diagnosed glioma (dated by TCRdb to the early 2020s). Library preparation was by the immunoSEQ multiplex PCR assay. The source is immuneACCESS, and TCRdb retained only in-frame sequences with V and J called. Part of the clones is not carried over; for the studies checked, unresolved V genes explain less than half of this, and the remainder is unexplained. The sample table shows 82,000 or so clones, and 85% are seen once. Roughly 2.2% of the sample rests with the top ten. The time point tag for this specimen amounts to: week 23, last vaccination. Each vaccine dose was 300 ug of a 20-mer mutant IDH1 peptide in Montanide, given subcutaneously with topical imiquimod. Their cognate antigens are unknown. The sample in question was PBMCs, obtained from a glioma patient whose treatment included an IDH1 peptide vaccine. Every receptor here comes from a man aged 25-45 years with glioma. Some clones in this sample may be carry-over from other donors' samples.

The DNA of the CDR3 is TGTGCCAGCAGGCCAGGCTCCACGGTAGGCAATGAGCAGTTCTTC. Protein product: CASRPGSTVGNEQFF. The V and J genes are TRBV7-9 and TRBJ2-1, with D uncertain. Trimming removed 6 bases from V and 6 bases from J, with 18 bases in between. Germline V gives CDR1 SEHNR, CDR2 FQNEAQ (reference sequence). The CDR3 has 15 amino acids.

This clone was counted a few times. The chain employs TRBV6-4 and TRBJ1-4, with a weak D call TRBD1 (5 bases). Germline V gene data show CDR1 as MRHNA and CDR2 as SNTAGT. The CDR3 extends over 13 amino acids. V lost 3 bases, J lost 8 bases, and 10 bases lay in between. CDR3 bases: TGTGCCAGCAGTGAAGGGGCCGGGGAAAAACTGTTTTTT. Its protein product is CASSEGAGEKLFF.

This chain connects TRBV28 to TRBJ2-1; D uncertain. The CDR3 is 14 amino acids. Germline V gene sequence: CDR1 MDHEN, CDR2 SYDVKM. Trimming took 5 bases from V and 5 from J, leaving 13 bases between them. CDR3 DNA: TGTGCCAGCAGTACCTCCCGGCCCAACAATGAGCAGTTCTTC. Protein: CASSTSRPNNEQFF. The full variable domain, with the rest looked up from reference TRBV28 and TRBJ2-1, is DVKVTQSSRYLVKRTGEKVFLECVQDMDHENMFWYRQDPGLGLRLIYFSYDVKMKEKGDIPEGYSVSREKKERFSLILESASTNQTSMYLCASSTSRPNNEQFFGPGTRLTVL.

This clone was seen just once. CDR3 loop: CASKWASTDTQYF. CDR3 DNA: TGTGCCAGTAAGTGGGCTAGTACAGATACGCAGTATTTT. The chain joins TRBV19 to TRBJ2-3; no firm D call. The germline V gene has CDR1 LNHDA and CDR2 SQIVND (reference sequence). Trimming cost V 7 bases and J 3 bases, with 11 bases left between them. The CDR3 is made up of 13 amino acids.

This rearrangement joins TRBV11-2 to TRBJ1-3; D is unresolved. This CDR3 contains 17 residues. V was pared by 6 bases and J by 4 bases, with 22 bases between. Germline V lookup: CDR1 SGHAT, CDR2 FQNNGV. The CDR3, as DNA: TGTGCCAGCAGTGATGGACGGGTGGTAATGCGAGGAAACACCATATATTTT. Translated, it gives CASSDGRVVMRGNTIYF.

The CDR3 DNA follows: TGTGCCAGCAGCTTGGGGGACAGAAGGGAGCAGTACTTC. This translates into CASSLGDRREQYF. The genes are TRBV5-4 and TRBJ2-7; 7 bases match TRBD1. Unmatched junction bases numbered 4, after V lost 0 bases and J lost 7 bases. The CDR3 length is 13 residues. Germline values: CDR1 SGHNT, CDR2 YYREEE (reference sequence).

CDR3 nucleotides: TGTGCCTGGCTAGGACTAGATACGCAGTATTTT. Its translation is CAWLGLDTQYF. V gene TRBV30 combines with J gene TRBJ2-3, with D perhaps TRBD2 (5 bases). V lost 5 bases and J 5 bases, leaving 8 bases between the germline ends. There are 11 residues in the CDR3. Germline V gene sequence: CDR1 GTSNPN, CDR2 SVGIG (reference sequence).

The genes are TRBV10-2 and TRBJ2-7, with TRBD1 matching over 7 bases. The CDR3 has 15 residues. CDR1 is WSHSY, CDR2 SAAADI, per germline. With V trimmed by 6 bases and J by 3 bases, 11 bases remained unmatched. In DNA, the CDR3 is TGCGCCAGCAGGGGTAGCCGGGACAGAGACTACGAGCAGTACTTC. Translation gives CASRGSRDRDYEQYF.

This clone was found a few times. J is TRBJ1-1 and V is TRBV30, with D possibly matching TRBD1 (6 bases). The CDR3 is made up of 12 amino acids. The V and J ends lost 4 bases and 11 bases respectively, with 17 bases between them. CDR1 GTSNPN and CDR2 SVGIG come from the germline V gene (reference sequence). CDR3 nucleotide sequence: TGTGCCTGGACTCCCGGGGGGCTGGGTGCTTTCTTT. Protein product: CAWTPGGLGAFF.

The V call is TRBV5-5, the J call TRBJ1-1; TRBD1 matches at 9 bases. This CDR3 contains 14 residues. Germline CDR1 reads SGHKS; CDR2 reads YYEKEE (reference sequence). V shed 7 bases, J shed 3 bases, and the junction held 7 bases outside the gene matches. The CDR3 DNA is TGTGCCAGCTCGGACAGGGGCTGGGACACTGAAGCTTTCTTT. The encoded protein is CASSDRGWDTEAFF.

The rearrangement uses TRBV15 and TRBJ2-7; 7 nucleotides line up with TRBD1. Germline V lookup: CDR1 LNHNV, CDR2 YYDKDF (reference sequence). V gave up 5 bases and J gave up 0 bases; unmatched junction bases: 10. CDR3 size: 16 residues. The CDR3 bases are TGTGCCACCAGCCCCCTACTGGGACAGATCTCCTACGAGCAGTACTTC. Its translation is CATSPLLGQISYEQYF.

In DNA form, the CDR3 reads TGTGCCAGCAGTTTAGGCTGGGGTAGGCAGGGGCAGGCAGATACGCAGTATTTT. Protein product: CASSLGWGRQGQADTQYF. The rearrangement uses TRBV28 and TRBJ2-3; weak D call: TRBD1 (6 bases). V was cut by 2 bases and J by 4 bases, with 22 bases left in between. Germline V gives CDR1 MDHEN, CDR2 SYDVKM. CDR3 length equals 18 residues.

In its sample, this clone was seen once. J is TRBJ2-1 and V is TRBV20-1; possibly TRBD2 for D (6 bases). Trimming stripped 3 bases from V and 10 bases from J, with 10 bases between. This CDR3 region has 11 residues. Germline V gives CDR1 DFQATT, CDR2 SNEGSKA (reference sequence). The chain's CDR3 is CSARDYVEQFF. CDR3 DNA sequence: TGCAGTGCTAGGGACTACGTCGAGCAGTTCTTC.

This chain connects TRBV29-1 to TRBJ2-1; perhaps TRBD1 as D (6 bases). V dropped 0 bases and J dropped 4 bases, with 7 bases sitting between them. The CDR3 sequence is 13 residues long. Germline values: CDR1 SQVTM, CDR2 ANQGSEA. The CDR3 protein is CSVEEDRYNEQFF. The CDR3 bases are TGCAGCGTTGAAGAGGACAGATACAATGAGCAGTTCTTC.